This T cell receptor (beta chain) was captured in a study of T cell responses to AZD1222 COVID-19 vaccine. For this clone: Its antigen is currently unknown.

Germline loops: CDR1 KGHSH, CDR2 LQKENI. The length of the CDR3 is 17 residues. Trimming took 3 bases from V and 4 from J, leaving 20 bases between them. Points from the study as a whole: Baseline serology detected seropositivity in only five or six AZD1222 recipients. Females outnumbered males among donors, who were mostly white British; clonal diversity was possibly underestimated. Regions 160-218 and 743-854 dominated among vaccine-associated CD4 TCRs spanning spike.

The protocol was immunoSEQ multiplex PCR, while the TCRdb copy is restricted to in-frame clones and leaves out a portion. The sample yields 150,000 to 170,000 clones, 90% seen once. The genes are TRBV18 and TRBJ2-3; a weak D match, TRBD2 (6 bases). The clonotype was recovered from an adult in good health. The material sequenced was peripheral blood, taken on day 0 of AZD1222 vaccination. The CDR3 nucleotides are TGTGCCAGCTCACCTCCTTTGGGAGGTGGTTTTGCAGATACGCAGTATTTT. It encodes CASSPPLGGGFADTQYF. Looking up the rest from reference TRBV18 and TRBJ2-3 gives the full variable domain: NAGVMQNPRHLVRRRGQEARLRCSPMKGHSHVYWYRQLPEEGLKFMVYLQKENIIDESGMPKERFSAEFPKEGPSILRIQQVVRGDSAAYFCASSPPLGGGFADTQYFGPGTRLTVL.